This T cell receptor beta chain was sequenced for a study of T cell responses to AZD1222 COVID-19 vaccine listed by TCRdb under 2021. About the investigation overall: AZD1222 recipients whose second dose came at about 4 weeks and those whose second dose came at about 12 weeks were combined into one group, since spike-specific TCR depth and breadth did not differ between the two schedules. TCR sequencing was performed for 230 to 250 trial participants, of whom about 200 were given two doses of AZD1222 and around 25 were given two doses of MenACWY control vaccine. Trial participants were enrolled into age subgroups of 18-55, 56-69 and 70-plus years, which contained 148, 28 and 57 TCR-sequenced participants, respectively. What the research found in general, with its limitations: After two AZD1222 doses, spike-specific TCR breadth and depth were significantly higher than at day 0 and than in MenACWY recipients. No day 14 peak-response samples were available, so repertoires were characterized only after the peak T cell response. In the small 56-69-year group, the increase in depth fell short of significance, most likely because of low power. Participants were mostly white British and included more females than males, and it was suggested by the authors that clonal diversity may have been underestimated. Conclusions about previously exposed vaccinees were limited because only six AZD1222 recipients were SARS-CoV-2 seropositive at baseline. The whole spike protein was spanned by vaccine-associated CD4 TCRs, and dominant responses were seen in regions 160-218 and 743-854. Nearly half of unique spike-specific TCRs reportedly recognized epitopes outside regions mutated in the B.1.351 and B.1.1.7 variants.

This clone was seen once. Its cognate antigen has yet to be identified. It has no much larger one-base neighbor in the sample; base qualities were not kept. The CDR3 spans 14 residues, from the cysteine through the phenylalanine. Only the CDR3 DNA is retained, 42 bases long and in frame from the first base. Taken from the germline V gene (reference sequence), the CDR1 and CDR2 loops are DFQATT and SNEGSKA. V trim: 3 bases; J trim: 7 bases; unmatched bases: 8. Interpreted using the paper, the time point label stands for: baseline before first vaccination. The vaccinee samples were drawn from two UK trials, COV001 and COV002, one of which was a single-blind randomized controlled phase 2/3 trial testing AZD1222 (ChAdOx1 nCoV-19) in healthy adults. For TCRbeta chain sequencing, PBMC samples from trial participants were taken at day 0 and at day 28 after the second dose. The CDR3 regions of human TCRbeta chains were analyzed by immunosequencing. The study's own analysis went as follows. TCRs in the repertoires were compared against a reference library of SARS-CoV-2-specific TCRs that had been generated with the MIRA antigen-specificity platform. Breadth was defined as the fraction of unique TCRs that were SARS-CoV-2-associated. Depth was defined as the fraction of total T cells that were SARS-CoV-2-associated. Using the MIRA data, each spike-specific TCR was mapped to the spike region that the TCR reacts to and placed in a CD4 or CD8 class. Log10-transformed breadth and depth values were compared by one-way ANOVA with Sidak's multiple comparisons tests. TCRdb holds this immuneACCESS table with in-frame rearrangements only. Some clones are missing; in checked studies, unresolved V genes explain under half, and the rest has no known cause. That table is the source of V, J and clone size, and D and trimming were worked out from the DNA. For this sample the table gives around 180,000 clones, of which around 88% were detected only once. The ten largest clones add up to over 6% of the sample.

This receptor was obtained from an adult in good health. This sequence uses TRBV20-1 and TRBJ2-2; TRBD2 aligns with 7 central bases. Sequencing used peripheral blood, obtained on day 0 of AZD1222 vaccination. In nucleotides, the sequence is TGCAGTGCTAGTTGGGGGAGGGGCGGCGGGGAGCTGTTTTTT. Protein translation: CSASWGRGGGELFF.